Sequencing of this T cell receptor beta chain was carried out in a study of cytomegalovirus exposure and HLA in healthy donors. General study points: Previously analyzed data showed that most TCR beta V segments were productive at a frequency of about 87% or about 30%.

Germline trimming cut 5 bases from V and 0 bases from J; bases unmatched to any gene: 1. Germline assignment: CDR1 MNHNS and CDR2 SASEGT. This CDR3 is 15 amino acids long. Remarks on this clone: Its specificity is not known.

PCR used 60 Vbeta primers and 13 Jbeta primers. Sequenced by immunoSEQ multiplex PCR; TCRdb stores in-frame clones only, minus some. The sample lists 120,000 or so clones, approximately 80% seen once, with about 1.8% in the top ten. The chain combines TRBV6-1 with TRBJ2-6, with TRBD1 matching 7 bases. The source is a young man in good health and CMV-seronegative. The sample taken for sequencing was PBMCs. The CDR3 reads CASSTGVSGANVLTF. In DNA form, the CDR3 reads TGTGCCAGCAGTACAGGGGTCTCTGGGGCCAACGTCCTGACTTTC.